The following is a TCR beta chain sequence with its context. Germline assignment: CDR1 LNHDA and CDR2 SQIVND (reference sequence). The CDR3 has 12 amino acids. Trimming removed 5 bases at V and 3 bases at J, with 7 bases between. This specimen belongs to a study of blood T cell repertoires in COVID-19. Study summary: Donors in the United States, Italy and Spain gave samples during acute or convalescent COVID-19. The analysed material was cDNA or gDNA that came from T cells, B-cell-depleted T cells, or PBMCs.

Authors' processing steps: Amplification with reference gene primers provided the estimates of nucleated cell counts. The assay was immunoSEQ multiplex PCR, and TCRdb's table has in-frame clones only and misses some. Clone size and the V and J calls come from that table; the DNA yielded D and trimming. The data contain approximately 670,000 clones, 85% to 90% of them singletons. This sequence originates from a woman aged 18-29 years with acute or convalescent COVID-19. Sequenced input: peripheral blood. The rearrangement links TRBV19 to TRBJ1-2, with D maybe TRBD1 (5 bases). The CDR3 protein is CASSDSYYGYTF. The CDR3 DNA is TGTGCCAGTAGTGACAGCTACTATGGCTACACCTTC.